This entry lists 14 T cell receptor beta chains sequenced from one sample in a study of cytomegalovirus exposure and HLA in healthy donors. The PCR employed 60 Vbeta primers together with 13 Jbeta primers. Sequenced by immunoSEQ multiplex PCR; TCRdb stores in-frame clones only, minus some. Its table records about 190,000 clones. The sample taken for sequencing was PBMCs. The source is a man aged 25 to 40 in good health and CMV-seronegative.

The DNA of the CDR3 is TGTGCTAGTGGTTTGGCCCGCCTACCCGAGGGACTTCCCACCGGGGAGCTGTTTTTT. Translation: CASGLARLPEGLPTGELFF. V and J are TRBV12-5 and TRBJ2-2; D possibly corresponds to TRBD2 (6 bases). Germline CDR1 LGHNT, CDR2 FRNRAP. V lost 1 base and J lost 4, with 22 bases in between. There are 19 residues in the CDR3.

The chain is built from TRBV30 and TRBJ2-3; D may be TRBD2 (6 bases). Trimming took off 5 bases at V and 6 bases at J, with 18 bases between the two ends. This CDR3 region has 14 residues. Germline V gene lookup returns CDR1 GTSNPN and CDR2 SVGIG (reference sequence). CDR3 protein: CAWDYRRGLDTQYF. The DNA for the CDR3 is TGTGCCTGGGACTACCGGCGGGGTTTGGATACGCAGTATTTT.

The V gene is TRBV6-4, the J gene TRBJ1-1; the D gene is possibly TRBD1 (6 bases). The germline V and J ends were trimmed by 6 bases and 1 base, with 12 bases remaining between them. The CDR3 has 14 residues. Germline V gives CDR1 MRHNA, CDR2 SNTAGT. CDR3 residues: CASRDSDRNTEAFF. For the CDR3, the DNA is TGTGCCAGCAGGGATTCGGACAGGAACACTGAAGCTTTCTTT.

The chain has TRBV27 and TRBJ2-1, with 8 bases matching TRBD1. The CDR3 is made up of 15 amino acids. Germline CDR1 reads MNHEY; CDR2 reads SMNVEV (reference sequence). V was clipped by 1 base and J by 4 bases; unmatched bases: 3. CDR3: CASSLLGQVYNEQFF. The CDR3 DNA reads TGTGCCAGCAGTTTATTGGGACAGGTATACAATGAGCAGTTCTTC.

The V call is TRBV5-1, the J call TRBJ2-5; the match to TRBD2 covers 9 bases. Looked up from germline, CDR1 is SGHRS and CDR2 is YFSETQ. This CDR3 is 15 amino acids long. The V gene end was trimmed by 0 bases and the J gene end by 4 bases; junction bases not matched to a gene: 4. For the CDR3, the DNA is TGCGCCAGCAGCTTGGGAGGTAGCGGGAGAGAGACCCAGTACTTC. Translation gives CASSLGGSGRETQYF.

The rearrangement uses TRBV7-9 and TRBJ1-4; tentative D call: TRBD1 (6 bases). Germline V gene data show CDR1 as SEHNR and CDR2 as FQNEAQ (reference sequence). The V and J ends lost 3 bases and 7 bases respectively, with 12 bases between them. CDR3 size: 14 residues. The CDR3 bases are TGTGCCAGCAGCTTCGGACAGAGGGGTGAAAAACTGTTTTTT. It codes for CASSFGQRGEKLFF.

The chain uses TRBV19 and TRBJ2-3; D not certain. Germline loops: CDR1 LNHDA, CDR2 SQIVND (reference sequence). The CDR3 is 12 residues long. The V end lost 5 bases, the J end lost 5 bases, and 8 bases lay between the germline ends. The CDR3 DNA reads as TGTGCCAGTAGTGAGGTCGGAGATACGCAGTATTTT. Its translation: CASSEVGDTQYF.

This chain connects TRBV29-1 to TRBJ1-2; no clear D. The CDR3 sequence is 13 residues long. V was trimmed by 7 bases and J by 1 base, leaving 13 bases between them. Germline CDR1 and CDR2: SQVTM and ANQGSEA. CDR3 amino acids: CSAPTEGNYGYTF. The CDR3 nucleotides read TGCAGCGCCCCCACCGAGGGTAACTATGGCTACACCTTC.

The chain joins TRBV20-1 to TRBJ2-1, with D maybe TRBD2 (5 bases). With 8 bases removed from V and 7 bases from J, the gap between germline ends came to 12 bases. The CDR3 has 11 residues. The germline gives CDR1 DFQATT, CDR2 SNEGSKA (reference sequence). CDR3 sequence (DNA): TGCAGTCCCAGGACGGGGAATGAGCAGTTCTTC. Protein: CSPRTGNEQFF.

The chain carries TRBV4-1 and TRBJ2-3, with D perhaps TRBD2 (5 bases). The CDR3 loop spans 15 amino acids. Deletions cut 3 bases from V and 0 bases from J, with 10 bases between. Germline loops: CDR1 MGHRA, CDR2 YSYEKL. The CDR3 nucleotides are TGCGCCAGCAGCCAGTCAGCGGCAAGCACAGATACGCAGTATTTT. Protein sequence: CASSQSAASTDTQYF.

This rearrangement joins TRBV19 to TRBJ1-5; D remains unclear. This CDR3 region has 19 residues. Trimming removed 0 bases at V and 1 base at J, with 19 bases between. Per the germline V gene, CDR1 is LNHDA and CDR2 is SQIVND (reference sequence). The CDR3 coding sequence is TGTGCCAGTAGTATAGATCATGGCGGGCCGGGAGGAAGCAATCAGCCCCAGCATTTT. Translating gives CASSIDHGGPGGSNQPQHF.

The chain uses TRBV6-5 and TRBJ1-4; unclear D gene. There are 13 residues in the CDR3. V shed 7 bases and J shed 3 bases, with 9 bases lying between them. Germline V gene lookup returns CDR1 MNHEY and CDR2 SVGAGI. The CDR3 DNA sequence: TGTGCCAGCACCTCATCAGCTAATGAAAAACTGTTTTTT. It translates to CASTSSANEKLFF.

This chain links TRBV4-1 with TRBJ2-6; possibly TRBD2 for D (7 bases). V lost 6 bases and J 0 bases, leaving 15 bases between the germline ends. From germline, CDR1 is MGHRA and CDR2 YSYEKL. The CDR3 covers 17 residues. CDR3 nucleotide sequence: TGCGCCAGCAGAAGGGGGGGGGCATTCTCTGGGGCCAACGTCCTGACTTTC. It translates to CASRRGGAFSGANVLTF.

The chain has TRBV4-1 and TRBJ2-2; TRBD1 aligns across 10 bases. This CDR3 contains 16 residues. Germline V gene sequence: CDR1 MGHRA, CDR2 YSYEKL. Trimming cost V 5 bases and J 7 bases; bases outside gene matches: 10. As DNA, the CDR3 is TGCGCCAGCAGCTACAGACAGGGGGCGCAGAACGGGGAGCTGTTTTTT. Translated: CASSYRQGAQNGELFF.